These T cell receptor beta chains were read from a single sample in a study of OX40 agonist ivuxolimab in advanced cancers. Clones were read by immunoSEQ multiplex PCR, and TCRdb kept only the in-frame ones, dropping some. The sample has tens of thousands of clones; approximately 90% are singletons. The sequences come from CD4+ or CD8+ T cells sorted from blood, collected in a trial of the OX40 agonist ivuxolimab. The receptors were gathered from an adult with an advanced solid tumor such as melanoma, head and neck, liver or kidney cancer. Both conserved end residues are part of each CDR3. A D gene is named only where the DNA matches it firmly. Some rows mark clone size as missing; the rest say once, few, many or name a class of expanded clone.

j_gene: TRBJ1-2; abundance: medium-sized; d_gene: -; v_gene: TRBV18; CDR3nt: TGTGCCAGCTCATCCGGGACATTTGGCTACACCTTC; CDR3aa: CASSSGTFGYTF
j_gene: TRBJ1-5; abundance: -; d_gene: -; v_gene: TRBV2; CDR3nt: TGTGCCAGCAGTGTCGACAGCTTCTTAGGGAATCAGCCCCAGCATTTT; CDR3aa: CASSVDSFLGNQPQHF
j_gene: TRBJ2-1; abundance: -; d_gene: -; v_gene: TRBV5-1; CDR3nt: TGCGCCAGCAGCTTTGGCGGGCTGAATGAGCAGTTCTTC; CDR3aa: CASSFGGLNEQFF
j_gene: TRBJ1-1; abundance: -; d_gene: TRBD1; v_gene: TRBV9; CDR3nt: TGTGCCAGCAGCGACGGGACAGGGTCGGGCACTGAAGCTTTCTTT; CDR3aa: CASSDGTGSGTEAFF
j_gene: TRBJ1-4; abundance: -; d_gene: TRBD1; v_gene: TRBV4-1; CDR3nt: TGCGCCAGCAGCCAAGTTCCGATAGGGGGCGGAGGTGCAACTAATGAAAAACTGTTTTTT; CDR3aa: CASSQVPIGGGGATNEKLFF
j_gene: TRBJ1-1; abundance: -; d_gene: -; v_gene: TRBV6-1; CDR3nt: TGTGCCACCATAGGGACGGCGGAAGCTTTCTTT; CDR3aa: CATIGTAEAFF
j_gene: TRBJ1-5; abundance: -; d_gene: TRBD1; v_gene: TRBV10-2; CDR3nt: TGCGCCAGCAGTACAGGGGGCGTAGGTCAGCCCCAGCATTTT; CDR3aa: CASSTGGVGQPQHF
j_gene: TRBJ2-1; abundance: -; d_gene: -; v_gene: TRBV12-5; CDR3nt: TGTGCTAGTGGTTTGGTAGTCTCAAGATCCTACAATGAGCAGTTCTTC; CDR3aa: CASGLVVSRSYNEQFF
j_gene: TRBJ2-1; abundance: -; d_gene: -; v_gene: TRBV2; CDR3nt: TGTGCCAGCAGTGTACTCGTTAGCTCCTACAATGAGCAGTTCTTC; CDR3aa: CASSVLVSSYNEQFF
j_gene: TRBJ2-7; abundance: -; d_gene: TRBD1; v_gene: TRBV25-1; CDR3nt: TGTGCCAGCCAGCCGGGACAGGGGCCCTACGAGCAGTACTTC; CDR3aa: CASQPGQGPYEQYF
j_gene: TRBJ2-7; abundance: -; d_gene: TRBD2; v_gene: TRBV11-2; CDR3nt: TGTGCCAGCAGCTGGACTAGCGGGAGCCACTACGAGCAGTACTTC; CDR3aa: CASSWTSGSHYEQYF
j_gene: TRBJ2-3; abundance: -; d_gene: -; v_gene: TRBV19; CDR3nt: TGTGCCAGTAGCCCCCTAGGGGGAGGGTCAGATACGCAGTATTTT; CDR3aa: CASSPLGGGSDTQYF
j_gene: TRBJ2-7; abundance: -; d_gene: TRBD2; v_gene: TRBV7-3; CDR3nt: TGTGCCAGCAGCACAACGGGACTAGCGGACTACGAGCAGTACTTC; CDR3aa: CASSTTGLADYEQYF
j_gene: TRBJ2-7; abundance: -; d_gene: -; v_gene: TRBV9; CDR3nt: TGTGCCAGCAGCGTAGGGGGGTCCCAATCCTACGAGCAGTACTTC; CDR3aa: CASSVGGSQSYEQYF
j_gene: TRBJ2-5; abundance: once; d_gene: TRBD2; v_gene: TRBV28; CDR3nt: TGTGCCAGCAGTTTAACTAGCGGGAGGGCCGGGTTCCAAGAGACCCAGTACTTC; CDR3aa: CASSLTSGRAGFQETQYF
j_gene: TRBJ1-6; abundance: once; d_gene: -; v_gene: TRBV10-3; CDR3nt: TGTGCCATCAGTGGGGGAGAACAGCTTTATAATTCACCCCTCCACTTT; CDR3aa: CAISGGEQLYNSPLHF
j_gene: TRBJ2-5; abundance: -; d_gene: TRBD1; v_gene: TRBV7-2; CDR3nt: TGTGCCAGCAGCCCGGACAGGGCCAGAGAGACCCAGTACTTC; CDR3aa: CASSPDRARETQYF
j_gene: TRBJ2-1; abundance: -; d_gene: -; v_gene: TRBV7-9; CDR3nt: TGTGCCAGCAGCCCCCTCGGAACCGGGTACTACAATGAGCAGTTCTTC; CDR3aa: CASSPLGTGYYNEQFF
j_gene: TRBJ2-7; abundance: -; d_gene: -; v_gene: TRBV11-2; CDR3nt: TGTGCCAGCAGCTTTAGGACGGATGGGGCCTACGAGCAGTACTTC; CDR3aa: CASSFRTDGAYEQYF
j_gene: TRBJ1-4; abundance: -; d_gene: TRBD1; v_gene: TRBV6-6; CDR3nt: TGTGCCAGCAGTTACTTATCACAGGGGGCGCGAGAAAAACTGTTTTTT; CDR3aa: CASSYLSQGAREKLFF
j_gene: TRBJ1-2; abundance: once; d_gene: -; v_gene: TRBV5-8; CDR3nt: TGTGCCAGCAGCTTCCCGGGGCTCTATGGCTACACCTTC; CDR3aa: CASSFPGLYGYTF
j_gene: TRBJ1-1; abundance: -; d_gene: -; v_gene: TRBV2; CDR3nt: TGTGCCAGCTCCTACACTGAAGCTTTCTTT; CDR3aa: CASSYTEAFF
j_gene: TRBJ1-5; abundance: -; d_gene: -; v_gene: TRBV5-3; CDR3nt: TGTGCCAGAAGCTTCGACCCCCGGGAACATAGCAATCAGCCCCAGCATTTT; CDR3aa: CARSFDPREHSNQPQHF
j_gene: TRBJ2-5; abundance: -; d_gene: TRBD1; v_gene: TRBV5-1; CDR3nt: TGCGCCAGCAGCCTGGCAGTAGGGACAGAAGAGACCCAGTACTTC; CDR3aa: CASSLAVGTEETQYF
j_gene: TRBJ2-5; abundance: -; d_gene: -; v_gene: TRBV5-1; CDR3nt: TGCGCCAGCAGCGAAAACCCGGACTCACAAGAGACCCAGTACTTC; CDR3aa: CASSENPDSQETQYF
j_gene: TRBJ2-2; abundance: -; d_gene: -; v_gene: TRBV6-4; CDR3nt: TGTGCCAGCAGTGACTCTAGCACCGGGGAGCTGTTTTTT; CDR3aa: CASSDSSTGELFF
j_gene: TRBJ2-7; abundance: -; d_gene: TRBD2; v_gene: TRBV30; CDR3nt: TGTGCCTGGGAGGGGACTAGCCAGGTCAAGGGCGACGAGCAGTACTTC; CDR3aa: CAWEGTSQVKGDEQYF
j_gene: TRBJ1-2; abundance: -; d_gene: -; v_gene: TRBV6-5; CDR3nt: TGTGCCAGCAGTTACGGGCCCACAAACTATGGCTACACCTTC; CDR3aa: CASSYGPTNYGYTF
j_gene: TRBJ2-3; abundance: -; d_gene: TRBD2; v_gene: TRBV19; CDR3nt: TGTGCCAGCCGTGGTTGGGTTACTAGCGGCACAGATACGCAGTATTTT; CDR3aa: CASRGWVTSGTDTQYF
j_gene: TRBJ2-1; abundance: -; d_gene: -; v_gene: TRBV9; CDR3nt: TGTGCCAGCAGCGTGGGAGTGGGCAATGAGCAGTTCTTC; CDR3aa: CASSVGVGNEQFF
j_gene: TRBJ1-6; abundance: -; d_gene: -; v_gene: TRBV2; CDR3nt: TGTGCCAGCAGTGAATTCGGAGCCTACGAGGGGGGCTCACCCCTCCACTTT; CDR3aa: CASSEFGAYEGGSPLHF
j_gene: TRBJ1-5; abundance: -; d_gene: -; v_gene: TRBV7-8; CDR3nt: TGTGCCAGCAGGCCTGACAGGTTCCTAAATCAGCCCCAGCATTTT; CDR3aa: CASRPDRFLNQPQHF
j_gene: TRBJ2-7; abundance: -; d_gene: TRBD1; v_gene: TRBV2; CDR3nt: TGTGCCAGCAATGACAGGGTAAGCGACGAGCAGTACTTC; CDR3aa: CASNDRVSDEQYF
j_gene: TRBJ1-1; abundance: -; d_gene: -; v_gene: TRBV21-1; CDR3nt: TGTGCCAGCATGGACCCAGCAGGGGGCCGCCCCATGAACACTGAAGCTTTCTTT; CDR3aa: CASMDPAGGRPMNTEAFF
j_gene: TRBJ1-5; abundance: -; d_gene: -; v_gene: TRBV6-5; CDR3nt: TGTGCCAGCAGTCCTGACAGCAATCAGCCCCAGCATTTT; CDR3aa: CASSPDSNQPQHF
j_gene: TRBJ1-2; abundance: -; d_gene: TRBD1; v_gene: TRBV28; CDR3nt: TGTGCCAGCAGTTTCCAGGGACAGGGACAGTATGGCTACACCTTC; CDR3aa: CASSFQGQGQYGYTF
j_gene: TRBJ1-1; abundance: -; d_gene: -; v_gene: TRBV6-1; CDR3nt: TGTGCCAGCAGTGATACAGGGAAAGGGTTAGAAGCTTTCTTT; CDR3aa: CASSDTGKGLEAFF
j_gene: TRBJ1-1; abundance: -; d_gene: -; v_gene: TRBV29-1; CDR3nt: TGCAGCGTTGCCCCGAATCAGGACACTGAAGCTTTCTTT; CDR3aa: CSVAPNQDTEAFF
j_gene: TRBJ2-7; abundance: -; d_gene: TRBD1; v_gene: TRBV7-8; CDR3nt: TGTGCCAGCAGCTTAGGACAGGGGTTCTACGAGCAGTACTTC; CDR3aa: CASSLGQGFYEQYF
j_gene: TRBJ1-1; abundance: -; d_gene: TRBD1; v_gene: TRBV15; CDR3nt: TGTGCCACCAGCAGAGTGACAGGGGAGGATAGCACTGAAGCTTTCTTT; CDR3aa: CATSRVTGEDSTEAFF
j_gene: TRBJ2-1; abundance: -; d_gene: -; v_gene: TRBV27; CDR3nt: TGTGCCAGCAGGGAGCGGGTCCCCCGCGAGCAGTTCTTC; CDR3aa: CASRERVPREQFF